These 7 T cell receptor beta chains originate from one sample sequenced in a study of T cell repertoires in cytomegalovirus infection. These receptors' targets are unknown. TCRdb redid the calling of the reads with MiXCR, one entry per CDR3 protein. The repertoire consists of around 770,000 distinct CDR3 sequences, with almost 30% occurring once and the leading ten covering around 12%. Specimen: cultured CD8+ T cells from PBMCs, collected from culture after CMV antigen stimulation. Receptor source: a human donor in good health (CMV status not recorded). Some clones in this sample may be carry-over from other donors' samples.

This clonotype has ten or more counts. This chain connects TRBV11-1 to TRBJ2-1; 9 nucleotides agree with TRBD2. With 1 base clipped from V and 7 bases from J, the junction kept 5 bases outside the gene matches. This CDR3 has 15 residues. Germline lookup yields CDR1 SGHAT and CDR2 FQDESV (reference sequence). This chain's CDR3 is CASSLVDSGGNEQFF. As DNA, the CDR3 is TGTGCCAGCAGCTTAGTTGATAGCGGGGGAAATGAGCAGTTCTTC.

This clonotype was counted only a few times. This sequence joins TRBV5-1 and TRBJ1-2; unclear D gene. Trimming cost V 5 bases and J 8 bases, with 19 bases left between them. Germline V gene data show CDR1 as SGHRS and CDR2 as YFSETQ. There are 14 residues in the CDR3. DNA for the CDR3: TGCGCCAGCAGGTTCCGTAAAGACCCTGAGGGCTACACCTTC. Its protein product is CASRFRKDPEGYTF.

This clonotype was observed many times. V gene TRBV7-2 combines with J gene TRBJ2-5, with 10 bases aligning to TRBD2. CDR1 is SGHTA and CDR2 is FQGNSA in the germline V gene. The CDR3 has 16 amino acids. V was clipped by 2 bases and J by 6 bases; unmatched bases: 9. CDR3 nucleotide sequence: TGTGCCAGCAGCTTACCCCAGCGGGGGGGCCTGAAGACCCAGTACTTC. Encoded protein: CASSLPQRGGLKTQYF.

This clonotype was observed a handful of times. V gene TRBV10-2 combines with J gene TRBJ2-1; 12 bases fit TRBD2. CDR3 length: 18 amino acids. Germline V CDR1 and CDR2: WSHSY, SAAADI. After removal of 7 bases from V and 11 bases from J, the junction contained 21 bases not matched to a gene. The CDR3 sequence: CASTEGLAGSPTSLQQFF. The DNA for the CDR3 is TGCGCCAGCACTGAAGGACTAGCGGGGAGTCCTACTTCACTCCAGCAGTTCTTC.

This chain uses TRBV27 with TRBJ2-2, with 7 nucleotides matching TRBD1. The CDR3 covers 15 residues. Germline V lookup: CDR1 MNHEY, CDR2 SMNVEV (reference sequence). V dropped 5 bases and J dropped 6; count of bases not matched to a gene: 9. Here the CDR3 reads CASSVARGPPGELFF. The CDR3 DNA reads as TGTGCCAGCAGTGTAGCGAGGGGGCCTCCCGGGGAGCTGTTTTTT.

The chain employs TRBV27 and TRBJ2-5, with D hard to call. This CDR3 comprises 14 residues. V lost 6 bases, J lost 5 bases, and 16 bases lay in between. Germline V gene data show CDR1 as MNHEY and CDR2 as SMNVEV (reference sequence). The CDR3 is CASSFIGGLETQYF. The CDR3 DNA follows: TGTGCCAGCAGCTTCATTGGCGGTCTGGAGACCCAGTACTTC.

The chain uses TRBV4-1 and TRBJ2-7; D remains ambiguous. CDR1 is MGHRA, CDR2 YSYEKL, per germline. The V gene lost 4 bases and the J gene lost 0 bases, with 13 bases spanning the gap. CDR3 size: 15 residues. CDR3 bases: TGCGCCAGCAGCCGGACCCCGCGAGCCTCCTACGAGCAGTACTTC. As protein: CASSRTPRASYEQYF.